Listed here are 22 T cell receptor beta chains from one sample, sequenced in a study of blood T cells in healthy people across ages. A J-beta primer mix and a sample-barcoded 5' primer were used in a second PCR of roughly 6 to 12 cycles. From the 5' RACE reads, TCRdb called clonotypes with MiXCR, one entry per CDR3 protein. The sample holds 1.5 million to 2 million distinct CDR3 sequences; less than 50% are singletons and the top ten take roughly 2.1%. Sequencing was done on a sample of blood. These receptors were collected from a woman between 35 and 50 years old in good health.

The V and J genes are TRBV20-1 and TRBJ2-3; D unresolved. The CDR3 totals 11 residues. Germline CDR1 reads DFQATT; CDR2 reads SNEGSKA (reference sequence). CDR3 in DNA: TGCAGGCCCTCTAACACAGATACGCAGTATTTT. Translation: CRPSNTDTQYF.

The chain joins TRBV20-1 to TRBJ1-5, with no clear D. V was clipped by 0 bases and J by 3 bases, with 9 bases between them. The germline CDR1 and CDR2 sequences are DFQATT and SNEGSKA (reference sequence). This CDR3 spans 14 amino acids. Here the CDR3 DNA reads TGCAGTGCTAGAGATAGCCAGATCAATCAGCCCCAGCATTTT. Its translation is CSARDSQINQPQHF.

The chain joins TRBV28 to TRBJ2-4; 8 nucleotides match TRBD2. The J call is doubtful: the DNA matches TRBJ2-5 better. CDR1 and CDR2 (germline): MDHEN, SYDVKM. This CDR3 has 16 residues. In DNA form, the CDR3 reads TGTGCCAGCAGTCCCCAGGGGACTAGAGCCCAAGAGACCCAGTACTTC. It is translated as CASSPQGTRAQETQYF.

J is TRBJ2-5 and V is TRBV20-1, with unresolved D. V gave up 4 bases and J gave up 5 bases, with 14 bases separating them. This CDR3 comprises 13 residues. In germline, CDR1 is DFQATT, CDR2 SNEGSKA (reference sequence). CDR3 sequence (DNA): TGCAGTGCTAAGTTCGGACGCTTGGAGACCCAGTACTTC. Translated: CSAKFGRLETQYF.

Ten or more counts support this clonotype. CDR3 region: CATSRAGGGNEQFF. The DNA for the CDR3 is TGTGCCACCAGCAGAGCCGGAGGGGGCAATGAGCAGTTCTTC. This chain links TRBV15 with TRBJ2-1; D is perhaps TRBD1 or TRBD2 (6 bases each). The CDR3 consists of 14 residues. CDR1 and CDR2 (germline): LNHNV, YYDKDF (reference sequence). Between the trimmed V and J ends, which lost 1 base and 6 bases, there was a span of 10 bases.

V gene TRBV20-1 combines with J gene TRBJ2-5; D possibly corresponds to TRBD1 (5 bases). The CDR3 is 15 amino acids. V lost 6 bases and J 2 bases, leaving 19 bases between the germline ends. CDR1 DFQATT and CDR2 SNEGSKA come from the germline V gene (reference sequence). The CDR3 nucleotides are TGCAGTGCGTCGGTGTCGGCAGGGAATCAAGAGACCCAGTACTTC. This sequence encodes CSASVSAGNQETQYF.

This chain connects TRBV5-4 to TRBJ1-2; possible D gene TRBD1, 6 bases. Germline V gene lookup returns CDR1 SGHNT and CDR2 YYREEE (reference sequence). This CDR3 comprises 15 residues. V was clipped by 0 bases and J by 2 bases, with 11 bases between them. CDR3 region: CASSLGHRVNYGYTF. CDR3 bases: TGTGCCAGCAGCTTGGGGCACAGGGTAAACTATGGCTACACCTTC. Filled out from reference TRBV5-4 and TRBJ1-2, the complete variable domain reads ETGVTQSPTHLIKTRGQQVTLRCSSQSGHNTVSWYQQALGQGPQFIFQYYREEENGRGNFPPRFSGLQFPNYSSELNVNALELDDSALYLCASSLGHRVNYGYTFGSGTRLTVV.

V usage is TRBV11-2 and J usage is TRBJ2-3, with 9 positions matching TRBD2. CDR1 and CDR2 (germline): SGHAT, FQNNGV. This CDR3 has 16 amino acids. V gave up 4 bases and J gave up 3 bases; unmatched junction bases: 8. The CDR3 reads CASSWGTSLETDTQYF. The DNA for the CDR3 is TGTGCCAGCAGCTGGGGGACTAGCTTAGAGACAGATACGCAGTATTTT.

The chain couples TRBV20-1 to TRBJ2-3; 13 bases fit TRBD2. Trimming took 5 bases from V and 3 from J; bases not matched to a gene: 2. The CDR3 contains 14 residues. In germline, CDR1 is DFQATT, CDR2 SNEGSKA (reference sequence). The CDR3 nucleotides read TGCAGTGCTCAGACTAGCGGGGGGACAGATACGCAGTATTTT. Translated, it gives CSAQTSGGTDTQYF.

This clonotype came up a few times. V usage is TRBV27 and J usage is TRBJ2-1, with D perhaps given as TRBD1 or TRBD2 (5 bases each). The CDR3 covers 16 residues. V lost 3 bases and J lost 0, with 12 bases in between. Per germline, CDR1 MNHEY and CDR2 SMNVEV (reference sequence). The CDR3 sequence is CASSFWDASSYNEQFF. The CDR3, as DNA: TGTGCCAGCAGTTTTTGGGACGCAAGCTCCTACAATGAGCAGTTCTTC.

This clonotype was seen only once. The chain uses TRBV7-6 and TRBJ2-6; TRBD1 matches 7 bases. CDR1 and CDR2 from the germline V gene are SGHVS and FNYEAQ. Losses at the gene ends were 0 bases for V and 3 bases for J; bases not matched to a gene: 5. The CDR3 covers 17 residues. In nucleotides, the CDR3 is TGTGCCAGCAGCTTAGCGGCAGGGGGAAGTGGGGCCAACGTCCTGACTTTC. Residues: CASSLAAGGSGANVLTF. The variable domain in full, completed from reference TRBV7-6 and TRBJ2-6, reads GAGVSQSPRYKVTKRGQDVALRCDPISGHVSLYWYRQALGQGPEFLTYFNYEAQQDKSGLPNDRFSAERPEGSISTLTIQRTEQRDSAMYRCASSLAAGGSGANVLTFGAGSRLTVL.

The V gene is TRBV27, the J gene TRBJ1-2; D is perhaps TRBD1 (5 bases). V gave up 0 bases and J gave up 8 bases, with 10 bases separating them. The CDR3 totals 13 residues. Germline lookup yields CDR1 MNHEY and CDR2 SMNVEV (reference sequence). For the CDR3, the DNA is TGTGCCAGCAGTTTATCGGGGGTACGGGGCTACACCTTC. This encodes CASSLSGVRGYTF.

This clonotype was seen more than once but under ten times. V gene TRBV10-3 combines with J gene TRBJ2-1, with TRBD2 identical over 15 bases. Trimming at V came to 6 bases and at J to 5 bases, leaving 2 bases not matched to a gene. The CDR3 is 15 residues long. Per germline, CDR1 ENHRY and CDR2 SYGVKD. The CDR3 region is CAIRGTSGGNNEQFF. CDR3 nucleotides: TGTGCCATCAGGGGGACTAGCGGGGGGAACAATGAGCAGTTCTTC.

V gene TRBV13 combines with J gene TRBJ2-7; D remains unclear. In germline, CDR1 is PRHDT, CDR2 FYEKMQ (reference sequence). Trimming pared 0 bases from V and 5 bases from J, leaving 20 bases between. The CDR3 has 17 amino acids. The CDR3 DNA is TGTGCCAGCAGCTTAGGGCGTACGGCGCGGAGTAGTGACGAGCAGTACTTC. Protein product: CASSLGRTARSSDEQYF.

The rearrangement uses TRBV12-3 or TRBV12-4 and TRBJ2-7; tentatively, D is TRBD1 (5 bases). The J call is uncertain, as TRBJ2-5 better fits the DNA end. There are 14 residues in the CDR3. The DNA for the CDR3 is TGTGCCAGCAGACTCACCCAGGGTGGGGAGACCCAGTACTTC. Protein product: CASRLTQGGETQYF.

V and J are TRBV4-3 and TRBJ2-7, with D hard to call. CDR1 and CDR2 (germline): LGHNA, YSLEER. V lost 4 bases and J lost 2, with 15 bases in between. The CDR3 sequence is 15 residues long. CDR3 nucleotide sequence: TGCGCCAGCAGCCGGCACCCGACTCCGCCCTACGAGCAGTACTTC. Translating gives CASSRHPTPPYEQYF.

This clonotype was seen more than once but under ten times. This chain uses TRBV27 with TRBJ2-7; 7 positions agree with TRBD2. V shed 5 bases and J 2 bases; nucleotides not matched to a gene: 9. Germline V gene sequence: CDR1 MNHEY, CDR2 SMNVEV (reference sequence). This CDR3 spans 15 amino acids. In DNA, the CDR3 is TGTGCCAGCAGTCCCCCGGGGGGAGGGACCTACGAGCAGTACTTC. Translation gives CASSPPGGGTYEQYF.

There are a few counts of this clonotype. The chain has TRBV20-1 and TRBJ2-7; D possibly corresponds to TRBD1 (5 bases). Germline loops: CDR1 DFQATT, CDR2 SNEGSKA (reference sequence). V was clipped by 2 bases and J by 2 bases, with 7 bases between them. The CDR3 totals 12 residues. DNA for the CDR3: TGCAGTGCTAGACTGACAGCCTACGAGCAGTACTTC. Translating gives CSARLTAYEQYF.

The chain employs TRBV7-2 and TRBJ1-6, with D possibly being TRBD1 (5 bases). Trimming cost V 1 base and J 6 bases, with 13 bases left between them. The germline gives CDR1 SGHTA, CDR2 FQGNSA. The CDR3 loop spans 16 amino acids. CDR3 bases: TGTGCCAGCAGCTTAGGGCGGGGCTTAACTAATTCACCCCTCCACTTT. This gives the protein CASSLGRGLTNSPLHF.

The chain carries TRBV7-2 and TRBJ2-3; D gene ambiguous. Germline V gene sequence: CDR1 SGHTA, CDR2 FQGNSA. This CDR3 has 15 amino acids. V was clipped by 5 bases and J by 4 bases, with 16 bases between them. The CDR3 sequence is CASSLPSSGPDTQYF. As DNA, the CDR3 is TGTGCCAGCAGCCTACCTTCCTCGGGCCCAGATACGCAGTATTTT.

This clonotype showed up just a few times. The CDR3 nucleotides read TGCAGTGCCCGGCCCCGGGGGGAGTCTGGCTACACCTTC. Protein: CSARPRGESGYTF. V gene TRBV20-1 combines with J gene TRBJ1-2; a possible D gene is TRBD1 (5 bases). CDR1 is DFQATT, CDR2 SNEGSKA, per germline (reference sequence). Deletions cut 6 bases from V and 7 bases from J, with 18 bases between. This CDR3 comprises 13 residues.

The V and J genes are TRBV21-1 and TRBJ2-7. TRBV21-1 is flagged as a pseudogene. The CDR3 is 11 amino acids. CDR3 sequence reads: CASSKIGEQYF. DNA of the CDR3: TGTGCCAGCAGCAAAATAGGGGAGCAGTACTTC.